The clone carrying this TCR beta chain was observed a handful of times. Its specificity is not known. TCRdb's copy holds only in-frame clones and misses some; the assay was immunoSEQ multiplex PCR. The sample lists about 140,000 clones, around 92% occurring once. The data are from a study of T cell responses to AZD1222 COVID-19 vaccine. General study findings and limits: Receipt of two AZD1222 doses was followed by a rise in Spike-specific TCR breadth and depth.

This TCR was sampled from an adult who received the AZD1222 COVID-19 vaccine. Sequenced here: peripheral blood, sampled 28 days after the second AZD1222 dose.

CDR3 sequence: CATSVETGAQPQHF. CDR3 nucleotides: TGTGCCACCAGCGTTGAGACAGGGGCTCAGCCCCAGCATTTT. The chain uses TRBV15 and TRBJ1-5, with 8 bases identical to TRBD1. The CDR3 extends over 14 amino acids. Germline CDR1 is LNHNV and CDR2 is YYDKDF (reference sequence). V dropped 5 bases and J dropped 6; count of bases not matched to a gene: 6.